This entry is about one T cell receptor beta chain. Donors were grouped by their self-reported clinical history. CDR1 SGHDN and CDR2 FVKESK come from the germline V gene. Trimming took 0 bases from V and 0 from J, leaving 11 bases between them. The CDR3 extends over 16 amino acids. Under the authors' procedure: Amplification of reference gene primers provided the estimated nucleated cell counts. Measured with immunoSEQ multiplex PCR; TCRdb has only the in-frame clones, and not every one. V and J calls and clone size are given by that table; D and trimming were obtained from the DNA. In the table there are a few hundred thousand clones, roughly 87% of which are singletons. The record originates from a study of blood T cell repertoires in COVID-19. Study as a whole: Sources were T cells, B-cell-depleted T cells, or PBMCs; the material itself was cDNA or gDNA.

This sequence joins TRBV14 and TRBJ1-1; possible D gene TRBD1, 5 bases. The sequencing sample was made of PBMCs or T cells enriched from blood (not recorded which). The source of this sequence is a woman in her twenties or thirties who had recovered from COVID-19. CDR3 nucleotides: TGTGCCAGCAGCCAAGATCTTGGGGCTGTGAACACTGAAGCTTTCTTT. It translates to CASSQDLGAVNTEAFF. Complete variable domain (other parts from reference TRBV14 and TRBJ1-1): EAGVTQFPSHSVIEKGQTVTLRCDPISGHDNLYWYRRVMGKEIKFLLHFVKESKQDESGMPNNRFLAERTGGTYSTLKVQPAELEDSGVYFCASSQDLGAVNTEAFFGQGTRLTVV.